This TCR beta chain was obtained from a study of cytomegalovirus exposure and HLA in healthy donors. Study in general: Caucasian-associated ancestry cluster membership applied to around 80% of around 400 genotyped donors. Findings of the study overall: TCR beta sequences numbering around 15,000 were associated with HLA alleles at 0.05 false discovery rate in a later analysis. Further analysis was carried out later, and it showed several of the most significant clusters appearing linked to common viral pathogens.

With 60 Vbeta and 13 Jbeta primers, the PCR was carried out. Method: immunoSEQ multiplex PCR; TCRdb's copy keeps in-frame clones and lacks some. The sample holds 86,000 or so clones; 79% are singletons and the top ten take around 15%. As to this clone: Its antigen is not known.

While unrecorded immune exposures were likely, the donors were nominally healthy when sampled. The CDR3 sequence is 16 residues long. With 7 bases removed from V and 9 bases from J, the gap between germline ends came to 27 bases. Looked up from germline, CDR1 is MNHNY and CDR2 is SVGAGI (reference sequence). The receptor comes from a woman between 35 and 50 years old in good health and CMV-seropositive. Input material: PBMCs. The chain is built from TRBV6-6 and TRBJ1-1; TRBD1 might be the D (6 bases). CDR3 sequence: CASTERGGSKSEKAFF. As DNA, the CDR3 is TGTGCCAGCACCGAAAGGGGGGGGTCCAAGAGTGAAAAAGCTTTCTTT.